This T cell receptor beta chain appears in the sequencing data of a study of cytomegalovirus exposure and HLA in healthy donors. Study as a whole: The study placed 80% to 90% of its approximately 360 genotyped donors in the Caucasian-associated ancestry cluster.

Germline CDR1 reads SGHRS; CDR2 reads YFSETQ. The length of the CDR3 is 15 residues. V lost 6 bases to trimming and J lost 8 bases; unmatched junction nucleotides: 14. Each donor's status was that of a healthy bone marrow donor. This clone was seen only a few times. Its specificity is not known. Study outcomes and limitations: Researchers reported in a later analysis that common viral pathogens appeared linked to several top clusters.

60 Vbeta and 13 Jbeta primers were used in PCR. Sequencing was performed with immunoSEQ multiplex PCR; in TCRdb, only in-frame clones are kept and a portion is missing. This sample has about 110,000 clones, with roughly 82% found just once. This clonotype was obtained from a man between 50 and 59 years old in good health and CMV-seronegative. The chain employs TRBV5-1 and TRBJ1-1; TRBD1 agrees at 9 bases. Specimen: PBMCs. The CDR3 sequence is CASTPVGQGTFEAFF. CDR3 sequence (DNA): TGCGCCAGCACCCCTGTAGGACAGGGGACTTTCGAAGCTTTCTTT.